The 18 T cell receptor beta chains listed next were all sequenced from one sample in a study of neoadjuvant anti-PD-1 for oral cavity cancer. The data were produced by immunoSEQ multiplex PCR, yet TCRdb's version contains in-frame clones alone and is incomplete. The data contain about 12,000 clones, about three fifths of them seen just once; the ten biggest clones take up 12%. The specimen comprised tumor tissue, sampled before nivolumab (anti-PD-1) treatment. These receptors originate from a person aged 35 to 85 with oral cavity squamous cell carcinoma.

This chain links TRBV13 with TRBJ2-7; 13 bases map to TRBD2. Germline CDR1 PRHDT, CDR2 FYEKMQ (reference sequence). J was trimmed by 6 bases and V by 7 bases; bases with no gene match: 3. The CDR3 covers 13 residues. CDR3: CASTRTSGGEQYF. CDR3 nucleotides: TGTGCCAGCACCCGGACTAGCGGGGGCGAGCAGTACTTC.

V is TRBV7-9 and J is TRBJ2-5; D gene unclear. Between the trimmed V and J ends, which lost 5 bases and 5 bases, there was a span of 12 bases. The length of the CDR3 is 13 residues. The V gene's germline CDR1 is SEHNR and CDR2 FQNEAQ (reference sequence). The CDR3 here is CASSPSGSETQYF. The CDR3 region has the DNA TGTGCCAGCAGCCCGTCTGGTTCGGAGACCCAGTACTTC.

This clone is categorized as medium-sized (0.01 to 0.1%). The chain combines TRBV6-1 with TRBJ2-7, with D tentatively TRBD1 (8 bases). Trimming left V 7 bases short and J 6 bases short, with 19 bases between. The germline gives CDR1 MNHNS, CDR2 SASEGT. The CDR3 sequence is 14 residues long. The CDR3 DNA reads as TGTGCCAGCACCGAACGACAGGGGAGGGGCGAGCAGTACTTC. As protein: CASTERQGRGEQYF.

The chain uses TRBV11-1 and TRBJ2-7; D is possibly TRBD2 (5 bases). CDR3 length: 14 residues. Germline V gives CDR1 SGHAT, CDR2 FQDESV (reference sequence). V was trimmed by 4 bases and J by 2 bases, leaving 12 bases between them. Written as DNA, the CDR3 is TGTGCCAGCAGCTCAAAGGACTTTACCTACGAGCAGTACTTC. Translation: CASSSKDFTYEQYF.

J is TRBJ2-5 and V is TRBV30; 8 bases map to TRBD2. Looked up from germline, CDR1 is GTSNPN and CDR2 is SVGIG (reference sequence). The V gene end was trimmed by 7 bases and the J gene end by 13 bases; junction bases not matched to a gene: 17. The CDR3 contains 13 residues. CDR3 coding DNA: TGTGCCTCCGCATCCGGGACTAGAGGAAAAGGGTACTTC. Encoded protein: CASASGTRGKGYF.

The chain has TRBV10-3 and TRBJ2-5; D uncertain. V was trimmed by 0 bases and J by 1 base, leaving 3 bases between them. The CDR3 is made up of 13 amino acids. CDR1 and CDR2 from the germline V gene are ENHRY and SYGVKD. The CDR3 is CAISESAQETQYF. The CDR3 DNA reads TGTGCCATCAGTGAGTCGGCCCAAGAGACCCAGTACTTC.

This clone has a single count. The chain couples TRBV28 to TRBJ1-2, with D unclear. The ends were cut back, 3 bases at V and 0 bases at J, with 11 bases in the middle. From germline, CDR1 is MDHEN and CDR2 SYDVKM. The CDR3 has 15 amino acids. CDR3 bases: TGTGCCAGCAGTTTGCTCGGCGGAGCTAACTATGGCTACACCTTC. Amino acid sequence: CASSLLGGANYGYTF.

V is TRBV25-1 and J is TRBJ1-2; TRBD1 agrees at 10 bases. After removal of 4 bases from V and 2 bases from J, the junction contained 7 bases not matched to a gene. This CDR3 is 16 amino acids long. Germline lookup yields CDR1 MGHDK and CDR2 SYGVNS. In nucleotides, the CDR3 is TGTGCCAGCAGTGCTTCCTCGGGACAGGGGAACTATGGCTACACCTTC. As protein: CASSASSGQGNYGYTF.

This clone came up once. The chain is built from TRBV6-4 and TRBJ2-5, with 9 bases lining up with TRBD2. Germline V gene lookup returns CDR1 MRHNA and CDR2 SNTAGT. The CDR3 consists of 15 residues. Trimming at V came to 0 bases and at J to 6 bases, leaving 5 bases not matched to a gene. The CDR3 DNA sequence: TGTGCCAGCAGTGACTCTCGGACTAGCGTGAAGACCCAGTACTTC. It is translated as CASSDSRTSVKTQYF.

This clone turned up a few times. The rearrangement joins TRBV10-1 to TRBJ2-3; 9 bases map to TRBD2. Trimming at V came to 2 bases and at J to 2 bases, leaving 8 bases not matched to a gene. This CDR3 is built from 17 residues. The germline CDR1 and CDR2 sequences are WNHNN and SYGVQD (reference sequence). The CDR3 DNA reads as TGCGCCAGCAGTGAGCTTAGCGGGAGAGGGATCACAGATACGCAGTATTTT. This sequence encodes CASSELSGRGITDTQYF.

This clone has only a few counts. The chain recombines TRBV7-2 with TRBJ1-1, with no clear D. Trimming removed 1 base at V and 3 bases at J, with 6 bases between. Germline CDR1 is SGHTA and CDR2 is FQGNSA. This CDR3 has 13 amino acids. CDR3 nucleotide sequence: TGTGCCAGCAGCTTAGAGGATTACACTGAAGCTTTCTTT. Amino acids: CASSLEDYTEAFF. Drawing the rest from reference TRBV7-2 and TRBJ1-1, the complete variable domain is GAGVSQSPSNKVTEKGKDVELRCDPISGHTALYWYRQSLGQGLEFLIYFQGNSAPDKSGLPSDRFSAERTGGSVSTLTIQRTQQEDSAVYLCASSLEDYTEAFFGQGTRLTVV.

The chain links TRBV28 to TRBJ2-5; D is unclear. Deletions cut 10 bases from V and 5 bases from J, with 14 bases between. The CDR3 covers 12 residues. Per the germline V gene, CDR1 is MDHEN and CDR2 is SYDVKM. Written as DNA, the CDR3 is TGTGCCACCGCTCTGGAGCTTGAGACCCAGTACTTC. Its protein product is CATALELETQYF.

This clone has just a few counts. CDR3 protein: CASSQARGNTDTQYF. CDR3 DNA sequence: TGTGCCAGCAGCCAAGCGCGGGGGAACACAGATACGCAGTATTTT. This chain joins TRBV4-2 and TRBJ2-3; 7 nucleotides agree with TRBD2. Germline CDR1 and CDR2: LGHNA and YNFKEQ. The CDR3 sequence is 15 residues long. Losses at the gene ends were 1 base for V and 2 bases for J; bases not matched to a gene: 3.

The chain joins TRBV4-2 to TRBJ2-7; 11 nucleotides align to TRBD2. The CDR3 covers 17 residues. The V gene's germline CDR1 is LGHNA and CDR2 YNFKEQ. The V and J ends lost 3 bases and 2 bases, in that order; junction bases with no gene match: 9. As DNA, the CDR3 is TGTGCCAGCAGCCACGTCATGACTAGCGGGACCACCTACGAGCAGTACTTC. Protein: CASSHVMTSGTTYEQYF.

This clone was observed a handful of times. The genes are TRBV6-1 and TRBJ2-7; a weak D match, TRBD2 (5 bases). V dropped 4 bases and J dropped 0 bases, with 13 bases sitting between them. The CDR3 is 15 residues long. The germline V gene encodes CDR1 MNHNS and CDR2 SASEGT. CDR3 sequence (DNA): TGTGCCAGCAGTGGACGAGGTGGGAGCTCCTACGAGCAGTACTTC. Its translation is CASSGRGGSSYEQYF.

This chain joins TRBV6-1 and TRBJ2-1; 10 bases fit TRBD2. The CDR3 contains 16 residues. Germline V CDR1 and CDR2: MNHNS, SASEGT. V was clipped by 3 bases and J by 8 bases; unmatched bases: 10. The CDR3 reads CASSEEGASGSDEQFF. The CDR3 bases are TGTGCCAGCAGTGAGGAGGGGGCTAGCGGGAGCGATGAGCAGTTCTTC.

V gene TRBV7-3 combines with J gene TRBJ2-5; D is possibly TRBD2 (6 bases). The germline V and J ends were trimmed by 5 bases and 7 bases, with 14 bases remaining between them. Looked up from germline, CDR1 is SGHTA and CDR2 is FQGTGA. The CDR3 contains 13 residues. The CDR3 loop reads CASSQSSVGTQYF. CDR3 nucleotides: TGTGCCAGCAGCCAATCTAGCGTGGGGACCCAGTACTTC.

The chain carries TRBV19 and TRBJ2-1; TRBD1 matches at 8 bases. With 3 bases clipped from V and 3 bases from J, the junction kept 4 bases outside the gene matches. This CDR3 region has 15 residues. CDR1 and CDR2 (germline): LNHDA, SQIVND (reference sequence). CDR3 DNA: TGTGCCAGTAGTATTCGTGGACAGGGCTACAATGAGCAGTTCTTC. It yields the protein CASSIRGQGYNEQFF.